This T cell receptor (beta chain) appears in the sequencing data of a study of blood T cell repertoires in COVID-19. For the study at large: PBMCs, B-cell-depleted T cells, or T cells provided the cDNA or gDNA that made up the material.

In Seattle, patients joined the study during active infection and were tracked longitudinally. Only a few counts were recorded for this clone. Other DNA sequences in the sample encode the same CDR3. Original handling: Amplification with reference gene primers provided the estimates of nucleated cell counts. Assay: immunoSEQ multiplex PCR; the TCRdb copy retains only in-frame clones and omits some. Clone size and V and J calls were adopted from that table, with D and trimming inferred from the DNA. The sample yields around 60,000 clones, around 77% seen once. This clonotype originated in a woman in her sixties or seventies with COVID-19, enrolled during active disease. Sequenced sample: peripheral blood.

The CDR3 loop is CASSGGQGGRPQHF. CDR3 nucleotide sequence: TGTGCCAGTAGTGGTGGACAGGGTGGTCGGCCCCAGCATTTT. This rearrangement joins TRBV19 to TRBJ1-5; 8 bases fit TRBD1. This CDR3 spans 14 amino acids. Per germline, CDR1 LNHDA and CDR2 SQIVND (reference sequence). The trim removed 5 bases at V and 9 bases at J, leaving 9 bases unmatched.